This T cell receptor (beta chain) was documented in a study of blood T cells in healthy people across ages. Overall study results and limits: Observed TCR beta diversity per million T cells went down as age went up. This fall followed a roughly linear course with age. The study found more naive CD4+ cells and higher diversity in long-lived than aged donors.

V lost 5 bases and J lost 10; bases outside the gene matches: 9. The germline V gene has CDR1 MDHEN and CDR2 SYDVKM. The CDR3 length is 15 residues. Donors were healthy Caucasian individuals from Russia aged about 6 to 95. Primers used in a second PCR of about 7 to 12 cycles were a sample-barcoded 5' primer and a J-beta primer mix. Every individual sample yielded 2.5 million or more paired-end reads (each containing CDR3). TCRdb reprocessed the 5' RACE reads via MiXCR and lists one record per CDR3 protein. This table has about 770,000 distinct CDR3 sequences, under 45% appearing once. Concerning this clonotype itself: As yet, its antigen is unknown.

Sequenced material: blood. The origin of this receptor is a man aged 60 to 75 in good health. The V gene is TRBV28, the J gene TRBJ1-4; 11 bases are a match to TRBD1. The CDR3 bases are TGTGCCAGCAGTAGCACCGGGACAGGGGGAGGAAAACTGTTTTTT. This encodes CASSSTGTGGGKLFF. The variable domain in full, completed from reference TRBV28 and TRBJ1-4, reads DVKVTQSSRYLVKRTGEKVFLECVQDMDHENMFWYRQDPGLGLRLIYFSYDVKMKEKGDIPEGYSVSREKKERFSLILESASTNQTSMYLCASSSTGTGGGKLFFGSGTQLSVL.